This is a list of T cell receptor beta chains from one sample in a study of cytomegalovirus exposure and HLA in healthy donors. Produced via immunoSEQ multiplex PCR; TCRdb's table is partial and in-frame only. The data contain some 150,000 clones, over 65% of them seen just once; the ten biggest clones take up approximately 0.76%. Sample: PBMCs. The receptors originated from a female donor in good health and CMV-seronegative. The CDR3 runs from the conserved cysteine through the conserved F or W. A D gene is named only where the DNA matches it firmly. A row's size may be missing; if present it is once, few, many or a size class.

D gene: TRBD1; J gene: TRBJ1-5; V gene: TRBV5-6; CDR3 length: 14; clone size: .; CDR3 protein: CASSRTGPNQPQHF; CDR3 DNA: TGTGCCAGCAGTCGGACAGGCCCAAATCAGCCCCAGCATTTT
D gene: TRBD2; J gene: TRBJ2-2; V gene: TRBV4-1; CDR3 length: 15; clone size: .; CDR3 protein: CASSRAAGGTGELFF; CDR3 DNA: TGCGCCAGCAGCCGGGCGGCGGGGGGGACCGGGGAGCTGTTTTTT
D gene: TRBD1; J gene: TRBJ2-2; V gene: TRBV4-3; CDR3 length: 18; clone size: .; CDR3 protein: CASSQGRSGGPNTGELFF; CDR3 DNA: TGCGCCAGCAGCCAAGGTAGGTCAGGGGGACCTAACACCGGGGAGCTGTTTTTT
D gene: .; J gene: TRBJ1-2; V gene: TRBV5-1; CDR3 length: 14; clone size: .; CDR3 protein: CASSGLSGGYGYTF; CDR3 DNA: TGCGCCAGCAGCGGGTTATCGGGGGGCTATGGCTACACCTTC
D gene: .; J gene: TRBJ1-1; V gene: TRBV6-5; CDR3 length: 15; clone size: few; CDR3 protein: CASSYVSPEGTEAFF; CDR3 DNA: TGTGCCAGCAGTTATGTATCCCCAGAGGGCACTGAAGCTTTCTTT
D gene: TRBD2; J gene: TRBJ2-1; V gene: TRBV5-4; CDR3 length: 14; clone size: .; CDR3 protein: CASSLAGRYNEQFF; CDR3 DNA: TGTGCCAGCAGCTTGGCCGGGAGGTACAATGAGCAGTTCTTC
D gene: .; J gene: TRBJ1-2; V gene: TRBV29-1; CDR3 length: 14; clone size: .; CDR3 protein: CSVEEIFTGHGYTF; CDR3 DNA: TGCAGCGTTGAAGAAATTTTTACAGGTCATGGCTACACCTTC
D gene: TRBD2; J gene: TRBJ2-4; V gene: TRBV9; CDR3 length: 16; clone size: .; CDR3 protein: CASSPIAGGGLNIQYF; CDR3 DNA: TGTGCCAGCAGCCCGATAGCGGGGGGGGGCCTAAACATTCAGTACTTC
D gene: .; J gene: TRBJ1-2; V gene: TRBV7-2; CDR3 length: 17; clone size: .; CDR3 protein: CASSLVSWSKANCGYTF; CDR3 DNA: TGTGCCAGCAGCTTAGTATCTTGGTCTAAAGCTAACTGTGGCTACACCTTC
D gene: .; J gene: TRBJ1-2; V gene: TRBV6-6; CDR3 length: 14; clone size: .; CDR3 protein: CASSFSEGTYGYTF; CDR3 DNA: TGTGCCAGCAGTTTTTCCGAGGGAACCTATGGCTACACCTTC
D gene: .; J gene: TRBJ1-1; V gene: TRBV6-5; CDR3 length: 13; clone size: .; CDR3 protein: CASKRGLVTEAFF; CDR3 DNA: TGTGCCAGCAAAAGAGGGTTGGTTACTGAAGCTTTCTTT
D gene: TRBD1; J gene: TRBJ2-5; V gene: TRBV5-1; CDR3 length: 15; clone size: .; CDR3 protein: CASSITGTVKETQYF; CDR3 DNA: TGCGCCAGCAGCATAACCGGGACAGTGAAAGAGACCCAGTACTTC
D gene: TRBD1; J gene: TRBJ2-7; V gene: TRBV27; CDR3 length: 11; clone size: .; CDR3 protein: CASSRDREQYF; CDR3 DNA: TGTGCCAGCAGCAGGGACAGGGAGCAGTACTTC
D gene: .; J gene: TRBJ2-1; V gene: TRBV7-8; CDR3 length: 16; clone size: .; CDR3 protein: CASSLLRGPSYDEQFF; CDR3 DNA: TGTGCCAGCAGCTTACTCAGGGGACCATCCTACGATGAGCAGTTCTTC
D gene: TRBD1; J gene: TRBJ2-7; V gene: TRBV18; CDR3 length: 18; clone size: .; CDR3 protein: CASSPFGQGMGPSYEQYF; CDR3 DNA: TGTGCCAGCTCACCATTCGGACAGGGGATGGGGCCCTCCTACGAGCAGTACTTC
D gene: .; J gene: TRBJ2-3; V gene: TRBV6-5; CDR3 length: 15; clone size: .; CDR3 protein: CASRLDWLGTDTQYF; CDR3 DNA: TGTGCCAGCAGATTAGACTGGTTAGGCACAGATACGCAGTATTTT
D gene: TRBD1; J gene: TRBJ2-3; V gene: TRBV7-3; CDR3 length: 13; clone size: .; CDR3 protein: CASSSGGADTQYF; CDR3 DNA: TGTGCCAGCAGTTCAGGGGGCGCGGATACGCAGTATTTT
D gene: .; J gene: TRBJ2-3; V gene: TRBV9; CDR3 length: 13; clone size: once; CDR3 protein: CASEKSPEDTQYF; CDR3 DNA: TGTGCCAGCGAGAAAAGCCCCGAAGATACGCAGTATTTT
D gene: TRBD2; J gene: TRBJ2-1; V gene: TRBV7-6; CDR3 length: 15; clone size: .; CDR3 protein: CASSTVAGPYNEQFF; CDR3 DNA: TGTGCCAGCAGCACAGTAGCGGGGCCCTACAATGAGCAGTTCTTC
D gene: .; J gene: TRBJ2-1; V gene: TRBV11-2; CDR3 length: 20; clone size: few; CDR3 protein: CASSLEKAVLATSAYNEQFF; CDR3 DNA: TGTGCCAGCAGCTTAGAAAAGGCCGTTCTAGCGACTAGTGCCTACAATGAGCAGTTCTTC
D gene: TRBD1; J gene: TRBJ1-2; V gene: TRBV30; CDR3 length: 14; clone size: .; CDR3 protein: CAGIRTGDTYGYTF; CDR3 DNA: TGTGCCGGGATACGGACAGGCGACACCTATGGCTACACCTTC
D gene: .; J gene: TRBJ2-3; V gene: TRBV28; CDR3 length: 14; clone size: .; CDR3 protein: CASSLLSSLHRQYF; CDR3 DNA: TGTGCCAGCAGTTTATTGTCTAGTCTACATAGGCAGTATTTT
D gene: TRBD2; J gene: TRBJ2-1; V gene: TRBV5-4; CDR3 length: 15; clone size: once; CDR3 protein: CASSRGLAGDGEQFF; CDR3 DNA: TGTGCCAGCAGCCGGGGACTAGCGGGAGACGGTGAGCAGTTCTTC
D gene: TRBD1; J gene: TRBJ2-7; V gene: TRBV7-9; CDR3 length: 15; clone size: .; CDR3 protein: CASSPFTRTGYEQYF; CDR3 DNA: TGTGCCAGCAGCCCCTTTACCCGGACAGGCTACGAGCAGTACTTC
D gene: TRBD1; J gene: TRBJ2-5; V gene: TRBV25-1; CDR3 length: 14; clone size: once; CDR3 protein: CASSLTGGKETQYF; CDR3 DNA: TGTGCCAGCAGTCTGACAGGGGGGAAAGAGACCCAGTACTTC
D gene: .; J gene: TRBJ2-1; V gene: TRBV5-4; CDR3 length: 13; clone size: .; CDR3 protein: CASSQREYNEQFF; CDR3 DNA: TGTGCCAGCAGCCAAAGAGAATACAATGAGCAGTTCTTC
D gene: .; J gene: TRBJ1-2; V gene: TRBV21-1; CDR3 length: 14; clone size: .; CDR3 protein: CASRDRTTNYGYTF; CDR3 DNA: TGTGCCAGCCGGGACAGAACTACTAACTATGGCTACACCTTC